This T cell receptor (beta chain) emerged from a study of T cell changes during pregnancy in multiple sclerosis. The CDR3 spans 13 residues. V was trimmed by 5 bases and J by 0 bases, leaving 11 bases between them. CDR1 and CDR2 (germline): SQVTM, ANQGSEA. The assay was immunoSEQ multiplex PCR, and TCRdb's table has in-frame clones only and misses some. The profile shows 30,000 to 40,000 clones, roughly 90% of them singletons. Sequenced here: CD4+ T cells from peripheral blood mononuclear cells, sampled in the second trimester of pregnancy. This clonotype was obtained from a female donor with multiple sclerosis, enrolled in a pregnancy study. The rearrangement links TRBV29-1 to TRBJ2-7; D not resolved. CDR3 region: CSVQRQGSYEQYF. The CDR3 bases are TGCAGCGTTCAGAGGCAAGGCTCCTACGAGCAGTACTTC.